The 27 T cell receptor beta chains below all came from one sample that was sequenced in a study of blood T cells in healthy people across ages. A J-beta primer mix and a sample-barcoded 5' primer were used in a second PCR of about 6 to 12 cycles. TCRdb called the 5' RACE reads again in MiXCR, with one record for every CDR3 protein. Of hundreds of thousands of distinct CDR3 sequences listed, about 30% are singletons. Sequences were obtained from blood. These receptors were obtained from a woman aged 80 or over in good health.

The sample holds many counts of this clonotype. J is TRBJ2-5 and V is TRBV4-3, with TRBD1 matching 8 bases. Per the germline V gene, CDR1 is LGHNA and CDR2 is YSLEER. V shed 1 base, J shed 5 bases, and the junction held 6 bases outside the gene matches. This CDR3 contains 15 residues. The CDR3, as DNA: TGCGCCAGCAGCCAAGGGCAGGGGGCTTGGGAGACCCAGTACTTC. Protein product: CASSQGQGAWETQYF.

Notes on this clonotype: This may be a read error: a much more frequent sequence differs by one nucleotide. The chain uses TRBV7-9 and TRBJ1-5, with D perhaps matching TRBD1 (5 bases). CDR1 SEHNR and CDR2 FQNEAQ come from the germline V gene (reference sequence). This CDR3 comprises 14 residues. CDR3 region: CASSGGTANQPRHF. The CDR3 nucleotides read TGTGCCAGCAGTGGTGGGACGGCCAATCAGCCCCGGCATTTT.

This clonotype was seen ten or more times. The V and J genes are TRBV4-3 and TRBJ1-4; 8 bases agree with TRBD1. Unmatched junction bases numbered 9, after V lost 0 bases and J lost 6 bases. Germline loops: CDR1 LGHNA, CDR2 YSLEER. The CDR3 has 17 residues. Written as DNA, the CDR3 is TGCGCCAGCAGCCAAGATTTAGTCGGGACAGGTTATGAAAAACTGTTTTTT. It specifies CASSQDLVGTGYEKLFF.

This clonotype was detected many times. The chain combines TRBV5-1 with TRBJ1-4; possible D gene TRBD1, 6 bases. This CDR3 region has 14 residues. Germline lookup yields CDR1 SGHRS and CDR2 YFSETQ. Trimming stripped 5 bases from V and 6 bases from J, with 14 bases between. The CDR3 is CASRDFAGDEKLFF. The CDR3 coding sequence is TGCGCCAGCAGGGATTTTGCAGGGGATGAAAAACTGTTTTTT.

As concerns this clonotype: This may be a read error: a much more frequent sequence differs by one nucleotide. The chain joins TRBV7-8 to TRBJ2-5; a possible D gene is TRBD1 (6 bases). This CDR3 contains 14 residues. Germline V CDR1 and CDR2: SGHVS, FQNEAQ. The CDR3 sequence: CVSSQQGIGETQYF. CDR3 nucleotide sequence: TGTGTCAGCAGCCAGCAGGGGATCGGGGAGACCCAGTACTTC. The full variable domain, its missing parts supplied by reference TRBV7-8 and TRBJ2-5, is GAGVSQSPRYKVAKRGQDVALRCDPISGHVSLFWYQQALGQGPEFLTYFQNEAQLDKSGLPSDRFFAERPEGSVSTLKIQRTQQEDSAVYLCVSSQQGIGETQYFGPGTRLLVL.

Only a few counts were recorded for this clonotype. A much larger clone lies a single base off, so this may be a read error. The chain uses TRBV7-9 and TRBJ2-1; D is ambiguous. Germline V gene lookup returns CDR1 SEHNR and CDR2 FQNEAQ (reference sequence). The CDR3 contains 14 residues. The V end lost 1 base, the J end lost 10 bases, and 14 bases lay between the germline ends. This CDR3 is CASSLGYGTYEQFF. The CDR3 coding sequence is TGTGCCAGCAGCTTAGGATACGGAACCTACGAGCAGTTCTTC.

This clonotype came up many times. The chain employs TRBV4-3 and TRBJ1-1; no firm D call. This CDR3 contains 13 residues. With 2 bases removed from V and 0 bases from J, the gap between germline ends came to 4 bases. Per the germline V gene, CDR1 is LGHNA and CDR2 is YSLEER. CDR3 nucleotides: TGCGCCAGCAGCCAAACCATGAACACTGAAGCTTTCTTT. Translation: CASSQTMNTEAFF.

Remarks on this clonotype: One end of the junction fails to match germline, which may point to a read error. CDR3 region: CASTLGLGSSGNTIYF. CDR3 coding DNA: TGTGCCAGCACTTTAGGACTAGGGAGCTCTGGAAACACCATATATTTT. V is TRBV12-3 or TRBV12-4 and J is TRBJ1-3; D remains unclear. The CDR3 sequence is 16 residues long.

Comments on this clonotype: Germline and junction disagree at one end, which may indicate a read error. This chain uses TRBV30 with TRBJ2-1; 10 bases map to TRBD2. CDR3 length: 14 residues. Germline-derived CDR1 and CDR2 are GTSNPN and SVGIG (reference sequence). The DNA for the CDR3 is TGTGCCCGGAGTCGGTCTAGCGGGAGCCATGAGCAGTTCTTC. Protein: CARSRSSGSHEQFF.

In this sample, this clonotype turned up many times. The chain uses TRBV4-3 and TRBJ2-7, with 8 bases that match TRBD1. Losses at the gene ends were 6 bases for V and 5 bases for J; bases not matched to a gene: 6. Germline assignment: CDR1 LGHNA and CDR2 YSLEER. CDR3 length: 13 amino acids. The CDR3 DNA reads TGCGCCAGCAGTGCAACAGGGGGTGACGAGCAGTACTTC. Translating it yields CASSATGGDEQYF.

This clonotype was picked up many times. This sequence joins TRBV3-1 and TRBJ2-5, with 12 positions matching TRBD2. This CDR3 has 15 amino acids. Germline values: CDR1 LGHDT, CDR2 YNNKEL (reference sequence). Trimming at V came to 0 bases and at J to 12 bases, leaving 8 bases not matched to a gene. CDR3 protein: CASSQDASGGAREYF. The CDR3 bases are TGTGCCAGCAGCCAAGACGCTAGCGGGGGGGCTCGCGAGTACTTC.

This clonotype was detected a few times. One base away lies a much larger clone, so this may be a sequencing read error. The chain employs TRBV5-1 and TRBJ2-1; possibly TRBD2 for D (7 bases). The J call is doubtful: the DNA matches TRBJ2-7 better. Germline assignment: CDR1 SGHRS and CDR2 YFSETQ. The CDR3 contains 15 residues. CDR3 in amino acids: CASSLRGAGYNEQYF. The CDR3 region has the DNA TGCGCCAGCAGCTTGCGGGGGGCAGGGTACAATGAGCAGTACTTC.

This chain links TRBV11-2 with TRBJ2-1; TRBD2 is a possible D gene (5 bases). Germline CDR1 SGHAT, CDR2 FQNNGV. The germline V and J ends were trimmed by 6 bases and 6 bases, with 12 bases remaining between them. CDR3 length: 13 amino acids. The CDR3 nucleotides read TGTGCCAGCAGGGCACTAGTGGGCAATGAGCAGTTCTTC. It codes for CASRALVGNEQFF.

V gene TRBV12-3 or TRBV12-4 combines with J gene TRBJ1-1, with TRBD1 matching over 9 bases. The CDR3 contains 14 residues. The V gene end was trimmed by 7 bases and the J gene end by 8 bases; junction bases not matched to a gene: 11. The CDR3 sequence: CASIPRQGVAEAFF. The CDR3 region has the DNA TGTGCCAGCATTCCTCGACAGGGGGTTGCCGAAGCTTTCTTT.

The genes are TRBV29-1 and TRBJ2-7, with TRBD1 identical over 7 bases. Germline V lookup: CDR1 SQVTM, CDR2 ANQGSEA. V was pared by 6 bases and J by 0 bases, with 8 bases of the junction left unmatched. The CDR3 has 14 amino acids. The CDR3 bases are TGCAGCGTGGGGACAGTCATGAGCTCCTACGAGCAGTACTTC. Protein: CSVGTVMSSYEQYF.

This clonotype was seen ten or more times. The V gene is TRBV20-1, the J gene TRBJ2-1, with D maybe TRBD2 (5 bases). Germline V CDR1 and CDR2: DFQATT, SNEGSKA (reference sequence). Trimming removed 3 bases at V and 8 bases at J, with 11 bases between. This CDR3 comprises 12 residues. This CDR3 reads CSASSRGDEQFF. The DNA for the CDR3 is TGCAGTGCTAGTTCTCGGGGAGATGAGCAGTTCTTC.

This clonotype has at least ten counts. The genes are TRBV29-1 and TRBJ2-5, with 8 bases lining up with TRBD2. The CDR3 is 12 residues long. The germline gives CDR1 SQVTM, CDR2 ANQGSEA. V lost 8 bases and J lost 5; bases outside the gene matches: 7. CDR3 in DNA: TGCAGCTCCACGGGACTAGTGGAGACCCAGTACTTC. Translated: CSSTGLVETQYF. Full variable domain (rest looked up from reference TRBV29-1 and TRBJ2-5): SAVISQKPSRDICQRGTSLTIQCQVDSQVTMMFWYRQQPGQSLTLIATANQGSEATYESGFVIDKFPISRPNLTFSTLTVSNMSPEDSSIYLCSSTGLVETQYFGPGTRLLVL.

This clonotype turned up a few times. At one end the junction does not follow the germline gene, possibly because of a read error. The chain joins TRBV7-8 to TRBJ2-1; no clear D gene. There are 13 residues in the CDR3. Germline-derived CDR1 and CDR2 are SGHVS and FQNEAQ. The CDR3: CTSSSGRYNEQFF. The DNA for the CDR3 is TGTACCAGCAGCTCCGGGCGGTACAATGAGCAGTTCTTC.

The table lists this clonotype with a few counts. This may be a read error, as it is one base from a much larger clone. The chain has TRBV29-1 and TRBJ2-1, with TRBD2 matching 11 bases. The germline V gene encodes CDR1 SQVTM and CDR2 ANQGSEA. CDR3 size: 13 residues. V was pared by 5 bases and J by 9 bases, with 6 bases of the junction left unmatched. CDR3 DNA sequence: TGCAGCGTTCTAGCGGGGGGTTGGGGTGAGCAGTTCTTC. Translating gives CSVLAGGWGEQFF.

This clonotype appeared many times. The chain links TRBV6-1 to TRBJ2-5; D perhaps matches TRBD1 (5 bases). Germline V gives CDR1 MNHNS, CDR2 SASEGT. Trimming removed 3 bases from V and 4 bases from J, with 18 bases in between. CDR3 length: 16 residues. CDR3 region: CASSEGPASRAETQYF. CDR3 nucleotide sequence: TGTGCCAGCAGTGAGGGGCCCGCGTCACGGGCAGAGACCCAGTACTTC.

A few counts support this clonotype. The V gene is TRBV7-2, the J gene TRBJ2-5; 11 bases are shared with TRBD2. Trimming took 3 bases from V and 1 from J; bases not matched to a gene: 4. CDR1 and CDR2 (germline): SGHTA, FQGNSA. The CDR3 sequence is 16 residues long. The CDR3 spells CASSLGGTSGQETQYF. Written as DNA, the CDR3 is TGTGCCAGCAGCTTGGGTGGGACTAGCGGCCAAGAGACCCAGTACTTC. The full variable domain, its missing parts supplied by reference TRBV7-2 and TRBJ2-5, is GAGVSQSPSNKVTEKGKDVELRCDPISGHTALYWYRQSLGQGLEFLIYFQGNSAPDKSGLPSDRFSAERTGGSVSTLTIQRTQQEDSAVYLCASSLGGTSGQETQYFGPGTRLLVL.

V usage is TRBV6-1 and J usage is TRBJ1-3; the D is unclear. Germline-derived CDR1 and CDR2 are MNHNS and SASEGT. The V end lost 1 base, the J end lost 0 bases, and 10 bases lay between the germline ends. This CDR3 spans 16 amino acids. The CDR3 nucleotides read TGTGCCAGCAGTGAAGGGGCGTCTGTCTCTGGAAACACCATATATTTT. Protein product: CASSEGASVSGNTIYF.

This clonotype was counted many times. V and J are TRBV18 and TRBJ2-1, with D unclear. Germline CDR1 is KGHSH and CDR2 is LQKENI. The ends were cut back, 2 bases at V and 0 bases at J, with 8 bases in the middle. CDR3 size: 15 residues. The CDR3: CASSPVASSYNEQFF. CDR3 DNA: TGTGCCAGCTCACCAGTTGCGAGCTCCTACAATGAGCAGTTCTTC.

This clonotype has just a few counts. This CDR3 is CASSALRTGELFF. The CDR3 DNA follows: TGTGCCAGCAGCGCCTTAAGGACCGGGGAGCTGTTTTTT. J is TRBJ2-2 and V is TRBV2; D uncertain. Germline lookup yields CDR1 SNHLY and CDR2 FYNNEI. With 6 bases removed from V and 5 bases from J, the gap between germline ends came to 10 bases. The CDR3 extends over 13 amino acids.

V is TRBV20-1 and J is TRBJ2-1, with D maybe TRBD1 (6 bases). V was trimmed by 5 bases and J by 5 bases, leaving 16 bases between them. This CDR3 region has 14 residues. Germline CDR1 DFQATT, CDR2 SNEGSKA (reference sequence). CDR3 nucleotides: TGCAGTGCTGACCCAGGGGCAGGGGACAATGAGCAGTTCTTC. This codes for CSADPGAGDNEQFF.

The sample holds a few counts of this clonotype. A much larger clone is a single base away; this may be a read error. The CDR3 sequence is CASSHSASSSYNEQYF. As DNA, the CDR3 is TGTGCCAGCAGTCACTCAGCCTCTAGCTCCTACAATGAGCAGTACTTC. The chain joins TRBV6-2 or TRBV6-3 to TRBJ2-1; D might be TRBD2 (5 bases). The assigned J gene may be wrong: the sequence end matches TRBJ2-7 better. Germline lookup yields CDR1 MNHEY and CDR2 SVGEGT. There are 16 residues in the CDR3.

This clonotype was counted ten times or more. The CDR3 DNA reads as TGTGCCAGCAGCTCCGATCCACCCCTCCACTTT. The encoded protein is CASSSDPPLHF. V is TRBV7-2 and J is TRBJ1-6; unclear D gene. The V end was cut by 4 bases, the J end by 11 bases, with 6 bases between. CDR1 and CDR2 (germline): SGHTA, FQGNSA. The CDR3 contains 11 residues.